This T cell receptor (beta chain) appears in the sequencing data of a study of OX40 agonist ivuxolimab in advanced cancers. Study results and caveats: CD8+ T cells (on average) carried more expanded clones than CD4+ T cells.

Germline V gene data show CDR1 as SGHRS and CDR2 as YFSETQ. The CDR3 runs 15 residues. V dropped 0 bases and J dropped 4 bases, with 13 bases sitting between them. Sequencing was performed with immunoSEQ multiplex PCR; in TCRdb, only in-frame clones are kept and a portion is missing. The table includes over 15,000 clones, around 79% detected once. Autoimmune disease history or systemic immunosuppression led to patients being barred. A note on this clone: What it binds is unknown.

The chain uses TRBV5-1 and TRBJ2-5, with a possible D match to TRBD1 (6 bases). Specimen: CD4+ or CD8+ T cells sorted from blood, collected in a trial of the OX40 agonist ivuxolimab. This clonotype was sampled from an adult with an advanced solid tumor such as melanoma, head and neck, liver or kidney cancer. The CDR3 DNA reads as TGCGCCAGCAGCTTGGGACCCTGGGACACAGAGACCCAGTACTTC. It codes for CASSLGPWDTETQYF.